Listed here are 20 T cell receptor beta chains from one sample, sequenced in a study of OX40 agonist ivuxolimab in advanced cancers. Clones were read by immunoSEQ multiplex PCR, and TCRdb kept only the in-frame ones, dropping some. In the table there are 70,000 to 90,000 clones, around 85% of which are singletons. Here the sequenced sample was CD4+ or CD8+ T cells sorted from blood, taken in a trial of the OX40 agonist ivuxolimab. The receptors stem from an adult with an advanced solid tumor such as melanoma, head and neck, liver or kidney cancer.

The sample holds a few counts of this clone. The rearrangement uses TRBV4-1 and TRBJ1-2; a possible D gene is TRBD1 (6 bases). This CDR3 spans 15 amino acids. Trimming took off 0 bases at V and 4 bases at J, with 12 bases between the two ends. Germline CDR1 MGHRA, CDR2 YSYEKL. CDR3 DNA sequence: TGCGCCAGCAGCCAAGACAGGGGAGTGGGCTATGGCTACACCTTC. It encodes CASSQDRGVGYGYTF.

V is TRBV5-1 and J is TRBJ2-5; tentatively, D is TRBD1 or TRBD2 (5 bases each). V lost 4 bases and J 3 bases, leaving 13 bases between the germline ends. CDR1 is SGHRS, CDR2 YFSETQ, per germline. This CDR3 has 14 amino acids. The CDR3 is CASSPRERKETQYF. CDR3 DNA sequence: TGCGCCAGCAGCCCCAGGGAGAGAAAAGAGACCCAGTACTTC. Supplemented by reference TRBV5-1 and TRBJ2-5, the full variable domain reads KAGVTQTPRYLIKTRGQQVTLSCSPISGHRSVSWYQQTPGQGLQFLFEYFSETQRNKGNFPGRFSGRQFSNSRSEMNVSTLELGDSALYLCASSPRERKETQYFGPGTRLLVL.

This rearrangement joins TRBV19 to TRBJ1-2; weak D call: TRBD1 (5 bases). The germline gives CDR1 LNHDA, CDR2 SQIVND (reference sequence). The CDR3 runs 12 residues. The V gene lost 3 bases and the J gene lost 4 bases, with 6 bases spanning the gap. CDR3: CASSIQGYGYTF. The CDR3, as DNA: TGTGCCAGTAGTATCCAGGGCTATGGCTACACCTTC.

CDR3 loop: CASSEARQGGTEAFF. The CDR3 DNA is TGTGCCAGCAGTGAAGCCCGACAGGGGGGAACTGAAGCTTTCTTT. The chain has TRBV6-1 and TRBJ1-1, with 9 bases fitting TRBD1. After removal of 0 bases from V and 5 bases from J, the junction contained 4 bases not matched to a gene. This CDR3 region has 15 residues. Germline lookup yields CDR1 MNHNS and CDR2 SASEGT.

This rearrangement joins TRBV14 to TRBJ2-5; D is undetermined. Per the germline V gene, CDR1 is SGHDN and CDR2 is FVKESK. CDR3 length: 13 residues. The V and J ends lost 3 bases and 3 bases respectively, with 8 bases between them. The CDR3 coding sequence is TGTGCCAGCAGCCACGCCCCGAAAGAGACCCAGTACTTC. It is translated as CASSHAPKETQYF.

This sequence joins TRBV5-4 and TRBJ1-2; D possibly corresponds to TRBD1 (5 bases). CDR1 SGHNT and CDR2 YYREEE come from the germline V gene (reference sequence). The length of the CDR3 is 16 residues. Trimming left V 4 bases short and J 4 bases short, with 20 bases between. CDR3 DNA sequence: TGTGCCAGCAGCGGTGACATCGGGCAGGGAAGCTATGGCTACACCTTC. Amino acid sequence: CASSGDIGQGSYGYTF.

The chain is built from TRBV9 and TRBJ2-1, with TRBD2 matching over 8 bases. The V gene's germline CDR1 is SGDLS and CDR2 YYNGEE. The length of the CDR3 is 15 residues. V dropped 3 bases and J dropped 7; count of bases not matched to a gene: 9. The CDR3 DNA follows: TGTGCCAGCAGCGCAGTAGCGGGATTAGGGAATGAGCAGTTCTTC. Its translation: CASSAVAGLGNEQFF.

The sample holds a few counts of this clone. The chain joins TRBV27 to TRBJ2-7; D tentatively reads TRBD1 or TRBD2 (6 bases each). Germline CDR1 is MNHEY and CDR2 is SMNVEV (reference sequence). Between the trimmed V and J ends, which lost 3 bases and 6 bases, there was a span of 15 bases. The CDR3 loop spans 14 amino acids. CDR3 region: CASSFHGGLGEQYF. The DNA for the CDR3 is TGTGCCAGCAGTTTCCACGGGGGCCTCGGCGAGCAGTACTTC.

The rearrangement links TRBV7-6 to TRBJ1-1, with 8 bases lining up with TRBD1. This CDR3 contains 15 residues. The J segment lost 3 bases and the V segment lost 0 bases, leaving 3 bases of the junction unmatched. Germline loops: CDR1 SGHVS, CDR2 FNYEAQ. The CDR3: CASSLADRVDTEAFF. DNA of the CDR3: TGTGCCAGCAGCTTAGCGGACAGGGTGGACACTGAAGCTTTCTTT.

The chain carries TRBV4-2 and TRBJ1-2; perhaps TRBD1 as D (6 bases). The CDR3 loop spans 14 amino acids. V lost 2 bases, J lost 8 bases, and 15 bases lay in between. The germline V gene encodes CDR1 LGHNA and CDR2 YNFKEQ. DNA of the CDR3: TGTGCCAGCAGCCAAAGGACAGACTTTAGAGGCTACACCTTC. Amino acids: CASSQRTDFRGYTF.

The chain carries TRBV9 and TRBJ1-2, with a possible D match to TRBD1 (5 bases). Trimming pared 3 bases from V and 8 bases from J, leaving 14 bases between. Germline V gene data show CDR1 as SGDLS and CDR2 as YYNGEE. The CDR3 is made up of 13 amino acids. CDR3 DNA: TGTGCCAGCAGCGGCAGGGAGATCGGGGGCTACACCTTC. It codes for CASSGREIGGYTF.

The chain employs TRBV11-3 and TRBJ2-7; 8 positions agree with TRBD2. The CDR3 is 14 amino acids. Germline V CDR1 and CDR2: SGHNT, YENEEA. Trimming took 5 bases from V and 0 from J; bases not matched to a gene: 3. The CDR3 DNA reads TGTGCCAGCAGCAAAAGCGGGGGCTCCTACGAGCAGTACTTC. This sequence encodes CASSKSGGSYEQYF.

This chain connects TRBV5-3 to TRBJ1-1, with 9 bases identical to TRBD1. TRBV5-3 falls under the ORF class, with uncertain function. This CDR3 has 15 residues. The V segment lost 4 bases and the J segment 4 bases; nucleotides outside the gene matches: 8. The DNA for the CDR3 is TGTGCCAGAAGCGGCGCCGGGACAGGGCTCACTGAAGCTTTCTTT. It encodes CARSGAGTGLTEAFF.

The V gene is TRBV15, the J gene TRBJ1-1, with 8 bases fitting TRBD1. This CDR3 has 15 residues. With 2 bases clipped from V and 4 bases from J, the junction kept 6 bases outside the gene matches. Per germline, CDR1 LNHNV and CDR2 YYDKDF (reference sequence). The DNA of the CDR3 is TGTGCCACCAGCAGACCCGACAGGGGAAGCACTGAAGCTTTCTTT. This translates into CATSRPDRGSTEAFF.

The chain links TRBV4-1 to TRBJ2-7; D is ambiguous. In germline, CDR1 is MGHRA, CDR2 YSYEKL. Trimming removed 0 bases from V and 2 bases from J, with 14 bases in between. There are 16 residues in the CDR3. CDR3 sequence reads: CASSQDPTVAAYEQYF. The DNA for the CDR3 is TGCGCCAGCAGCCAAGATCCAACGGTAGCCGCCTACGAGCAGTACTTC.

The chain joins TRBV7-9 to TRBJ2-7, with 9 bases identical to TRBD1. Germline CDR1 is SEHNR and CDR2 is FQNEAQ (reference sequence). J lost 9 bases, V lost 9 bases, and 18 bases had no gene match. This CDR3 is built from 15 residues. In DNA, the CDR3 is TGTGCCAGTGGCGATCCGGGACAGGGCCGCGAAGCGCAGTACTTC. Translated, it gives CASGDPGQGREAQYF.

J is TRBJ1-1 and V is TRBV27, with TRBD1 as a possible D gene (5 bases). Trimming left V 6 bases short and J 1 base short, with 12 bases between. Germline V gene data show CDR1 as MNHEY and CDR2 as SMNVEV (reference sequence). The CDR3 spans 14 residues. Written as DNA, the CDR3 is TGTGCCAGCAGGTCATGGGGGGGGAACACTGAAGCTTTCTTT. Amino acid sequence: CASRSWGGNTEAFF.

The rearrangement uses TRBV18 and TRBJ1-2; no reliable D call. Trimming removed 1 base at V and 4 bases at J, with 7 bases between. The CDR3 has 13 amino acids. CDR1 is KGHSH, CDR2 LQKENI, per germline. This chain's CDR3 is CASSPRRSYGYTF. Here the CDR3 DNA reads TGTGCCAGCTCACCACGACGGAGCTATGGCTACACCTTC.

The chain recombines TRBV7-2 with TRBJ1-6, with D perhaps matching TRBD1 (5 bases). CDR3 size: 15 residues. Germline values: CDR1 SGHTA, CDR2 FQGNSA. Trimming stripped 5 bases from V and 6 bases from J, with 14 bases between. Here the CDR3 DNA reads TGTGCCAGCAGCGGGCAGTGGGGCCTTAATTCACCCCTCCACTTT. Encoded protein: CASSGQWGLNSPLHF.

The chain employs TRBV11-2 and TRBJ2-7; 11 bases fit TRBD2. The length of the CDR3 is 16 residues. Trimming cost V 5 bases and J 2 bases; bases outside gene matches: 8. The germline gives CDR1 SGHAT, CDR2 FQNNGV. The chain's CDR3 is CASSPMRLAGPYEQYF. CDR3 DNA: TGTGCCAGCAGCCCTATGCGACTAGCGGGACCCTACGAGCAGTACTTC.